The 3 T cell receptor beta chains below come from one sample, sequenced in a study of metastatic and nonmetastatic thyroid tumors. MiXCR re-clonotyped the PCR reads for TCRdb. The profile shows 85,000 to 95,000 clones, about 15% of them singletons. Each patient came to thyroid surgery without any prior treatment (of any kind). The sample comprised blood. These TCRs come from a female donor with papillary thyroid cancer or a benign thyroid nodule (not recorded which). Some clones in this sample may be carry-over from other donors' samples.

The sample holds many counts of this clone. The chain is built from TRBV12-3 or TRBV12-4 and TRBJ1-6; D remains ambiguous. The CDR3 is 14 residues long. Trimming cost V 3 bases and J 8 bases, with 11 bases left between them. The DNA for the CDR3 is TGTGCCAGCAGTTTCAGCATTTCCGATTCACCCCTCCACTTT. Amino acids: CASSFSISDSPLHF.

Ten or more counts support this clone. One base away lies a much larger clone, so this may be a sequencing read error. The chain uses TRBV6-4 and TRBJ2-1; either TRBD1 or TRBD2 may supply D (5 bases each). V was pared by 3 bases and J by 3 bases, with 15 bases between. The germline V gene encodes CDR1 MRHNA and CDR2 SNTAGT. CDR3 length: 16 residues. The CDR3 loop reads CASSEIWGSLYNEQFF. DNA of the CDR3: TGTGCCAGCAGTGAGATCTGGGGGTCCCTCTACAATGAGCAGTTCTTC.

The sample holds many counts of this clone. The chain has TRBV3-1 and TRBJ1-6; no firm D call. The CDR3 runs to 17 residues. Germline V gene data show CDR1 as LGHDT and CDR2 as YNNKEL (reference sequence). The ends were cut back, 2 bases at V and 5 bases at J, with 16 bases in the middle. The CDR3, as DNA: TGTGCCAGCAGCCAAAAAGGACGGCGGGGAAATAATTCACCCCTCCACTTT. Translated: CASSQKGRRGNNSPLHF.